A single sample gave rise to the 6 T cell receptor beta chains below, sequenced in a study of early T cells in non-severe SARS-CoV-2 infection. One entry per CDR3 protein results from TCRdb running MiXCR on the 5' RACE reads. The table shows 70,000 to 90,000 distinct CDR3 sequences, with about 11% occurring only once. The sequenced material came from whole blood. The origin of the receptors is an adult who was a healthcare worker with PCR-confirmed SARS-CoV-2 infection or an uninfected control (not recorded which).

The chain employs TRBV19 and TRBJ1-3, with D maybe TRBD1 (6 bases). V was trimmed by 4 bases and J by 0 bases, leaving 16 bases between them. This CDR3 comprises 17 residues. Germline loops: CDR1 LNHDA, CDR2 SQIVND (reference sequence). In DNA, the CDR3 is TGTGCCAGTAGTACCCTGACCCGGACAGTCTCTGGAAACACCATATATTTT. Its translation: CASSTLTRTVSGNTIYF.

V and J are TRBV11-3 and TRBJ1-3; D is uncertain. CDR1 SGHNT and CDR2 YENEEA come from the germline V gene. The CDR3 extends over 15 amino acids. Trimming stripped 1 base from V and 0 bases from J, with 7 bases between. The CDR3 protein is CASSLGAASGNTIYF. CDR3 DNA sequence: TGTGCCAGCAGCTTAGGCGCAGCCTCTGGAAACACCATATATTTT.

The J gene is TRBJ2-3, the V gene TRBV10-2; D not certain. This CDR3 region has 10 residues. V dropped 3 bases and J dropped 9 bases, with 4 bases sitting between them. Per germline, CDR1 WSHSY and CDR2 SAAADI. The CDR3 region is CASSEGTQYF. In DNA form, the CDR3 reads TGCGCCAGCAGTGAAGGAACGCAGTATTTT.

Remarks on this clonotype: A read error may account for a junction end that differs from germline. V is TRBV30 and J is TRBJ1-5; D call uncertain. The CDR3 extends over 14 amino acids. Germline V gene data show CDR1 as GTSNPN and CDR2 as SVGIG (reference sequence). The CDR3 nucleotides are TGTGCCTGGAGGCGCCCATATAGCAATCAGCCCCGGCATTTT. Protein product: CAWRRPYSNQPRHF.

The CDR3 DNA reads TGTGCCAGCAGCCTCGGGATAAACCCCTACAATGAGCAGTTCTTC. Residues: CASSLGINPYNEQFF. J is TRBJ2-1 and V is TRBV3-1; D might be TRBD2 (5 bases). Germline V gives CDR1 LGHDT, CDR2 YNNKEL (reference sequence). This CDR3 region has 15 residues. V was shortened by 4 bases and J by 2 bases, with 12 bases between the two germline ends.

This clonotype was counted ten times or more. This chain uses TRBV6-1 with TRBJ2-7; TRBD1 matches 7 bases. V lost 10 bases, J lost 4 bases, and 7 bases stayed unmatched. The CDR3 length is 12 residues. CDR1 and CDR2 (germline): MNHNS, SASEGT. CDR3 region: CATHSGGYEQYF. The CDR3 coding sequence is TGTGCCACCCACTCAGGGGGATACGAGCAGTACTTC.